The sample holds many counts of the clone carrying this T cell receptor beta chain. The data originate from a study of regulatory T cells in long-lasting Graves disease. The CDR3 loop spans 14 amino acids. Germline CDR1 DFQATT, CDR2 SNEGSKA (reference sequence). With 6 bases removed from V and 1 base from J, the gap between germline ends came to 15 bases. Described time point: newly diagnosed GD, antithyroid drugs for less than 3 months. TCR sequences were obtained from RNA taken from PBMCs. HTBI primers from iRepertoire and Arm-PCR of CDR3 regions yielded the TCR beta libraries. TCRdb processed the multiplex PCR reads anew with MiXCR; each CDR3 protein has one entry. The sample lists hundreds of thousands of distinct CDR3 sequences, about a sixth occurring once. The sample was also linked to a second study, of T cells in Graves' hyperthyroidism and ophthalmopathy.

The TCR comes from a man between 35 and 55 years old with Graves disease. This sample comprised peripheral blood mononuclear cells (PBMCs), obtained at new diagnosis, from a patient treated with antithyroid drugs. The rearrangement uses TRBV20-1 and TRBJ2-5, with D uncertain. This CDR3 is CSAWLVGIQETQYF. The CDR3 coding sequence is TGCAGTGCCTGGCTAGTAGGCATCCAAGAGACCCAGTACTTC.